A selection of T cell receptor beta chains follows, all from one sample in a study of tumor-infiltrating lymphocytes in oesophageal squamous cell carcinoma. TCRdb reprocessed the PCR reads with MiXCR, giving one entry per CDR3 protein. This table has approximately 20,000 distinct CDR3 sequences, around 41% appearing once. Sequenced material: esophageal tumor tissue. The receptors were gathered from a male donor with esophageal squamous cell carcinoma. CDR3s include the opening cysteine and the closing phenylalanine or tryptophan. The order of the fields is J gene, D gene, V gene, clone size, CDR3 DNA, CDR3 protein. D genes are given only for firm matches. The size field is filled for only some rows; it gives once, few, many or a size class.

J: TRBJ2-7; D: TRBD1; V: TRBV18; size: NA; DNA: TGTGCCAGCTCACCGACAGGGGGCGGTTACGAGCAGTACTTC; CDR3: CASSPTGGGYEQYF
J: TRBJ2-4; D: NA; V: TRBV27; size: many; DNA: TGTGCCAGCAGTTTATCGAGCATTCGGGAGCAGTACTTC; CDR3: CASSLSSIREQYF
J: TRBJ2-1; D: NA; V: TRBV19; size: many; DNA: TGTGCCACCGCGACTAGAATATACAATGAGCAGTTCTTC; CDR3: CATATRIYNEQFF
J: TRBJ1-6; D: NA; V: TRBV23-1; size: NA; DNA: TGCGCCAGCAGTCAAGGGTCTCCCCAGCGGGGGAACTCCTACGAGCAGTACTTT; CDR3: CASSQGSPQRGNSYEQYF
J: TRBJ2-1; D: TRBD2; V: TRBV9; size: NA; DNA: TGTGCCAGCAGCGTAGTGTGGGGAGGGGAGCAGTTCTTC; CDR3: CASSVVWGGEQFF
J: TRBJ2-5; D: TRBD2; V: TRBV5-1; size: many; DNA: TGCGCCAGCAGCCCTGGGACTAGCGGGGGGGCATTCGGGGAGACCCAGTACTTC; CDR3: CASSPGTSGGAFGETQYF
J: TRBJ2-1; D: TRBD1; V: TRBV7-9; size: few; DNA: TGTGCCAGCAGCTCCACCCTCGGTGGGACAGGGACAGGAGGGGAGCAGTTCTTC; CDR3: CASSSTLGGTGTGGEQFF
J: TRBJ2-7; D: TRBD1; V: TRBV18; size: NA; DNA: TGTGCCAGCTCACCGAGACAGGGCTATGAGCAGTACTTC; CDR3: CASSPRQGYEQYF
J: TRBJ2-1; D: NA; V: TRBV7-1; size: once; DNA: TGTGCCAGCCTTTGGCTAGCCGGCAATGAGCAGTTCTTC; CDR3: CASLWLAGNEQFF
J: TRBJ2-1; D: NA; V: TRBV6-8; size: NA; DNA: TGTGCCAGCAGTTACTCGATTTCAGCCTCCTACGAGCAGTTCTTC; CDR3: CASSYSISASYEQFF
J: TRBJ1-6; D: TRBD1; V: TRBV7-8; size: NA; DNA: TGTGCCAGCAGCCGAACAGGGGGCGGACCAGAAGTAGGAGAGACCCAGTACTTT; CDR3: CASSRTGGGPEVGETQYF
J: TRBJ1-5; D: TRBD1; V: TRBV6-1; size: many; DNA: TGTGCCAGCAGCTTACAGGGGAATCAGCCCCAGCATTTT; CDR3: CASSLQGNQPQHF
J: TRBJ2-5; D: TRBD1; V: TRBV12-3/TRBV12-4; size: medium-sized; DNA: TGTGCCAGCAGTTTTCAACAGGGGGAAGAGACCCAGTACTTC; CDR3: CASSFQQGEETQYF
J: TRBJ2-6; D: NA; V: TRBV7-8; size: NA; DNA: TGTGCCAGCAGCCCCCTACGGACGAAGGTCGCCTCTGGGGCCAACGTCCTGACTTTC; CDR3: CASSPLRTKVASGANVLTF
J: TRBJ2-5; D: TRBD2; V: TRBV5-1; size: NA; DNA: TGCGCCAGCAGCTTCCTGACTAGCGGGGTGGAGACCCAGTACTTC; CDR3: CASSFLTSGVETQYF
J: TRBJ2-2; D: TRBD1; V: TRBV13; size: NA; DNA: TGTGCCAGCAGCCGACAGGGGTGGAGCACCGGGGAGCTGTTTTTT; CDR3: CASSRQGWSTGELFF
J: TRBJ2-1; D: NA; V: TRBV12-3/TRBV12-4; size: medium-sized; DNA: TGTGCCAGCAGCCATTACCCCAAAAATGAGCAGTTCTTC; CDR3: CASSHYPKNEQFF
J: TRBJ1-1; D: TRBD1; V: TRBV7-6; size: medium-sized; DNA: TGTGCCAGCAGCTTCGACAGGGACACTGAAGCTTTCTTT; CDR3: CASSFDRDTEAFF
J: TRBJ2-7; D: NA; V: TRBV7-2; size: NA; DNA: TGTGCCAGCAGCTTAGAATGGATTGGCGCCTACGAGCAGTACTTC; CDR3: CASSLEWIGAYEQYF
J: TRBJ2-5; D: NA; V: TRBV5-3; size: once; DNA: TGTGCCAGCAGCTTTGGACGGACAAGGCAAGAGACCCAGTACTTC; CDR3: CASSFGRTRQETQYF
J: TRBJ1-5; D: TRBD1; V: TRBV6-2/TRBV6-3; size: NA; DNA: TGTGCCAGCACCGAGACGAGGGCCGTGGGAGACAGGGTTTTTAGCAATCAGCCCCAGCATTTT; CDR3: CASTETRAVGDRVFSNQPQHF
J: TRBJ2-1; D: NA; V: TRBV7-2; size: NA; DNA: TGTGCCAGCAGCTTAGACTCCGGAGCCTACAATGAGCAGTTCTTC; CDR3: CASSLDSGAYNEQFF
J: TRBJ2-5; D: TRBD2; V: TRBV7-6; size: NA; DNA: TGTGCTAGCAGCTGGGGACTAGCGGGAGGGGAGACCCAGTACTTC; CDR3: CASSWGLAGGETQYF
J: TRBJ2-1; D: NA; V: TRBV5-1; size: NA; DNA: TGCGCCAGCAGCCTGCAGACAAATTACAATGAGCAGTTCTTC; CDR3: CASSLQTNYNEQFF
J: TRBJ1-2; D: NA; V: TRBV6-6; size: NA; DNA: TGTGCCAGCAGGCCCAATGGGGGCCTCGGGGGCTACACCTTC; CDR3: CASRPNGGLGGYTF
J: TRBJ2-3; D: TRBD1; V: TRBV15; size: few; DNA: TGTGCCACCAGCAGAGTCCCGGGACAGATAAGCACAGATACGCAGTATTTT; CDR3: CATSRVPGQISTDTQYF
J: TRBJ2-3; D: TRBD2; V: TRBV12-3/TRBV12-4; size: many; DNA: TGTGCCAGCAGTTTAACTAGCGGGGGGGCAACAGATACGCAGTATTTT; CDR3: CASSLTSGGATDTQYF
J: TRBJ2-1; D: TRBD1; V: TRBV6-1; size: many; DNA: TGTGCCAGCAGTGAAATGGCCGCGGAGACAGGGGGGTATCATGAGCAGTTCTTC; CDR3: CASSEMAAETGGYHEQFF
J: TRBJ2-1; D: TRBD1; V: TRBV18; size: few; DNA: TGTGCCAGCTCACCGAGACAGGGCTATGAGCAGTTCTTC; CDR3: CASSPRQGYEQFF
J: TRBJ1-2; D: NA; V: TRBV12-3/TRBV12-4; size: many; DNA: TGTGCCAGCGGAAGGGGGGACTATGGCTACACCTTC; CDR3: CASGRGDYGYTF
J: TRBJ2-3; D: NA; V: TRBV20-1; size: few; DNA: TGCAGTGCTAGTCGGGAGCCTAGCACAGATACGCAGTATTTT; CDR3: CSASREPSTDTQYF
J: TRBJ1-2; D: NA; V: TRBV10-3; size: many; DNA: TGTGCCATCAACGAGGAGGGGTCCTACGGCTACACCTTC; CDR3: CAINEEGSYGYTF
J: TRBJ2-7; D: NA; V: TRBV12-3/TRBV12-4; size: NA; DNA: TGTGCCAGCAGTGTTGGGGGGAGCTCCTACGAGCAGTACTTC; CDR3: CASSVGGSSYEQYF
J: TRBJ2-5; D: TRBD2; V: TRBV20-1; size: NA; DNA: TGCAGTGCTAGATCCACTAGCGGGAGCGACTTTTCAATCCAAGAGACCCAGTACTTC; CDR3: CSARSTSGSDFSIQETQYF
J: TRBJ2-3; D: NA; V: TRBV7-6; size: NA; DNA: TGTGCCAGCAGCTTAGAGAGCAGGGTAGGCACAGATACGCAGTATTTT; CDR3: CASSLESRVGTDTQYF
J: TRBJ2-6; D: NA; V: TRBV19; size: many; DNA: TGTGCCAGTAGTATCGAAAGGGTTTTCGGTTCTGGGGCCAACGTCCTGACTTTC; CDR3: CASSIERVFGSGANVLTF
J: TRBJ2-1; D: NA; V: TRBV7-2; size: NA; DNA: TGTGCCAGCAGCATAGGGATGGCAGGGAGCCAGTTCTTC; CDR3: CASSIGMAGSQFF
J: TRBJ2-1; D: NA; V: TRBV2; size: many; DNA: TGTGCCAGCAATTTTGGGGGCAATGAGCAGTTCTTC; CDR3: CASNFGGNEQFF
J: TRBJ2-5; D: NA; V: TRBV7-2; size: NA; DNA: TGTGCCAGCAGCTTACTAATTCAAGAGACCCAGTACTTC; CDR3: CASSLLIQETQYF
J: TRBJ1-1; D: TRBD1; V: TRBV5-6; size: many; DNA: TGTGCCAGCAGCCGGGGACAGGGCAGCGCTGAAGCTTTCTTT; CDR3: CASSRGQGSAEAFF